This T cell receptor beta chain is drawn from a study of blood T cells in healthy people across ages. General study points: The study regarded diversity estimates from one million T cells as underestimates.

A remark on this clonotype: Antigen specificity is unknown.

A sample-barcoded 5' primer and a J-beta primer mix were used in a second PCR of roughly 6 to 12 cycles. Template switching added a 12-random-nucleotide identifier to every cDNA molecule. Every sample gave at least 3 million paired-end reads containing CDR3. Using its own MiXCR run on the 5' RACE reads, TCRdb lists one record per CDR3 protein. The sample gives around 1.5 million distinct CDR3 sequences, approximately 60% of which show up once; 6.5% to 8% is in the top ten. The sample, 9 to 10 milliliters of peripheral blood, was drawn from each donor. The CDR3 spans 15 residues. Germline V gene data show CDR1 as MNHEY and CDR2 as SMNVEV (reference sequence). V gave up 4 bases and J gave up 5 bases, with 17 bases separating them.

The sample comprised blood. V is TRBV27 and J is TRBJ2-5; perhaps TRBD1 as D (5 bases). The sequence came from a young man in good health. The CDR3 region is CASSSSVGPLETQYF. The CDR3 DNA is TGTGCCAGCAGTTCGAGCGTGGGGCCTCTGGAGACCCAGTACTTC.